This is a list of T cell receptor beta chains from one sample in a study of CD8 T cells in ankylosing spondylitis. TCRdb used MiXCR to reprocess the 5' RACE reads, holding one entry per CDR3 protein. The repertoire includes around 300,000 distinct CDR3 sequences, roughly 15% of them detected once, and around 0.99% sits in the top ten. Sequenced sample: blood, either unsorted or a sorted T cell fraction (not recorded which). These receptors were obtained from a male donor with ankylosing spondylitis or in good health (not recorded which). CDR3s include the opening cysteine and the closing phenylalanine or tryptophan. Each record gives: D gene, clone size, V gene, J gene, CDR3 protein, CDR3 DNA. D genes are given only for firm matches. A clone size is listed for some rows: how often the clone was seen (once, few, many), or a class if it is expanded.

>.|.|TRBV6-5|TRBJ1-1
CASSYRLNTEAFF
TGTGCCAGCAGTTACCGCTTGAACACTGAAGCTTTCTTT
>.|many|TRBV5-1|TRBJ1-1
CASSQGWTEAFF
TGCGCCAGCAGCCAGGGCTGGACTGAAGCTTTCTTT
>.|.|TRBV12-3/TRBV12-4|TRBJ1-4
CASRESRGVREKLFF
TGTGCCAGCAGGGAGTCGAGGGGAGTTCGGGAAAAACTGTTTTTT
>TRBD1|many|TRBV12-3/TRBV12-4|TRBJ2-1
CASSRGQSSYNEQFF
TGTGCCAGCAGTAGGGGACAGAGCTCCTACAATGAGCAGTTCTTC
>.|many|TRBV12-3/TRBV12-4|TRBJ1-1
CASSPTWTEAFF
TGTGCCAGCAGTCCCACTTGGACTGAAGCTTTCTTT
>.|.|TRBV20-1|TRBJ2-2
CSARAERGTGELFF
TGCAGTGCTAGAGCCGAGCGAGGTACCGGGGAGCTGTTTTTT
>TRBD1|few|TRBV9|TRBJ2-6
CASSPRQGRGSGANVLTF
TGTGCCAGCAGCCCTCGACAGGGTAGAGGCTCTGGGGCCAACGTCCTGACTTTC
>TRBD2|few|TRBV5-6|TRBJ2-3
CASSKGLAVTDTQYF
TGTGCCAGCAGCAAGGGACTAGCGGTCACCGATACGCAGTATTTT
>.|few|TRBV3-1|TRBJ2-1
CASSPYLEGGRNEQFF
TGTGCCAGCAGCCCTTACCTCGAGGGGGGGCGCAATGAGCAGTTCTTC
>TRBD1|few|TRBV12-3/TRBV12-4|TRBJ1-1
CASSLMGTGGVVTEAFF
TGTGCCAGCAGTTTAATGGGAACAGGGGGTGTGGTGACTGAAGCTTTCTTT
>TRBD2|.|TRBV7-9|TRBJ2-5
CASSPYRTSGSEETQYF
TGTGCCAGCAGCCCGTACCGGACTAGCGGGAGTGAAGAGACCCAGTACTTC
>.|.|TRBV6-1|TRBJ2-1
CASRAGFLSSYNEQFF
TGTGCCAGCAGAGCCGGGTTCCTGAGCTCCTACAATGAGCAGTTCTTC
>TRBD1|few|TRBV24-1|TRBJ1-1
CATSDTGGEAFF
TGTGCCACCAGTGACACAGGGGGCGAAGCTTTCTTT
>.|.|TRBV5-6|TRBJ2-3
CASSSKGQAMASTDTQYF
TGTGCCAGCAGCTCAAAGGGCCAGGCAATGGCTAGCACAGATACGCAGTATTTT
>TRBD1|few|TRBV4-1|TRBJ1-5
CASSRQPQGARGQPQHF
TGCGCCAGCAGCCGTCAACCCCAGGGGGCGCGGGGTCAGCCCCAGCATTTT
>TRBD2|few|TRBV6-1|TRBJ2-3
CASSADSGSDTQYF
TGTGCCAGCAGTGCAGATAGCGGGTCAGATACGCAGTATTTT
>TRBD2|few|TRBV10-3|TRBJ2-5
CAISEMTSTSETQYF
TGTGCCATCAGTGAAATGACTAGCACCTCGGAGACCCAGTACTTC